This T cell receptor (beta chain) appears in the sequencing data of a study of resident and recirculating memory T cells in vitiligo. General study results and limits: Sequences differed between biopsy sites and patients, suggesting private specificity.

Using immunoSEQ multiplex PCR, the repertoire was profiled, and TCRdb retains in-frame clones only, with some absent. The data show around 78,000 clones, roughly nine tenths seen once. The CDR3 length is 14 residues. Between the trimmed V and J ends, which lost 2 bases and 5 bases, there was a span of 11 bases. Germline V gene data show CDR1 as SGDLS and CDR2 as YYNGEE. Patients' lesions had not changed for the previous 6 months. For this clone: Its cognate antigen is unknown.

The sequencing input was blood. The genes are TRBV9 and TRBJ2-1; D is uncertain. This receptor was identified in a male donor with vitiligo. CDR3 in DNA: TGTGCCAGCAGCGTCTCCGGGTCGGACAATGAGCAGTTCTTC. It codes for CASSVSGSDNEQFF.